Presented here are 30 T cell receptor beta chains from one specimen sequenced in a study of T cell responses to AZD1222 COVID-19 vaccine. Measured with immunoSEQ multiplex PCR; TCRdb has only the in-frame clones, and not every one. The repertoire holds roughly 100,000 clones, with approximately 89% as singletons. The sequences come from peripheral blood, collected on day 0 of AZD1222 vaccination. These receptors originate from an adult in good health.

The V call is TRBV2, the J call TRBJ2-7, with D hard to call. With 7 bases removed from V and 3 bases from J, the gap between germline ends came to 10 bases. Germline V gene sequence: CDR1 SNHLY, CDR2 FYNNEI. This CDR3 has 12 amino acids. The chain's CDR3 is CASTPENYEQYF. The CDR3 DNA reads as TGTGCCAGCACCCCAGAAAACTACGAGCAGTACTTC.

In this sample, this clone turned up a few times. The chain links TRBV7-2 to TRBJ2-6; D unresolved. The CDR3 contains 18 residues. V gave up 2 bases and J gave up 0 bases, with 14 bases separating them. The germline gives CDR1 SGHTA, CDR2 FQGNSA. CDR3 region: CASSLRGPTTSGANVLTF. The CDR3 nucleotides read TGTGCCAGCAGCTTACGAGGACCAACCACCTCTGGGGCCAACGTCCTGACTTTC.

CDR3 amino acids: CASSSRAFDRNNSPLHF. In DNA, the CDR3 is TGTGCCAGCAGCTCCCGGGCCTTCGACAGAAATAATTCACCCCTCCACTTT. The chain recombines TRBV7-6 with TRBJ1-6; D may be TRBD1 (5 bases). Trimming removed 4 bases from V and 5 bases from J, with 18 bases in between. The CDR3 contains 17 residues. Germline assignment: CDR1 SGHVS and CDR2 FNYEAQ.

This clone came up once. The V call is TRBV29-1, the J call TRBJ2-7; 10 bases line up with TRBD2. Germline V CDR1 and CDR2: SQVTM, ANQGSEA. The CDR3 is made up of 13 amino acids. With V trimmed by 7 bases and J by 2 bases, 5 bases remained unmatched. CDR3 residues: CSGTSGEAYEQYF. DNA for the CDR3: TGCAGCGGCACTAGCGGGGAGGCCTACGAGCAGTACTTC.

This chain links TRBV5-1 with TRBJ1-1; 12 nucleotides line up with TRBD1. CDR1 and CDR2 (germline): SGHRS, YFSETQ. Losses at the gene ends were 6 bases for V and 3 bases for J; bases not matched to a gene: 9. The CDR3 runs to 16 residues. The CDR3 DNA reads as TGCGCCAGCACCCGAGGGACAGGGGGCGGAGACACTGAAGCTTTCTTT. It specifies CASTRGTGGGDTEAFF. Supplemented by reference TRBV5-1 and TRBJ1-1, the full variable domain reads KAGVTQTPRYLIKTRGQQVTLSCSPISGHRSVSWYQQTPGQGLQFLFEYFSETQRNKGNFPGRFSGRQFSNSRSEMNVSTLELGDSALYLCASTRGTGGGDTEAFFGQGTRLTVV.

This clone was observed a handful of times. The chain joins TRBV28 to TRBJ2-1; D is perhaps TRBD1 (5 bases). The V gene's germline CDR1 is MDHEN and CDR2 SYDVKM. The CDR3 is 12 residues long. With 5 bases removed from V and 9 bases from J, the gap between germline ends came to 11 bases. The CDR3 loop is CASSVQVAEQFF. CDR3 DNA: TGTGCCAGCAGTGTACAGGTGGCTGAGCAGTTCTTC.

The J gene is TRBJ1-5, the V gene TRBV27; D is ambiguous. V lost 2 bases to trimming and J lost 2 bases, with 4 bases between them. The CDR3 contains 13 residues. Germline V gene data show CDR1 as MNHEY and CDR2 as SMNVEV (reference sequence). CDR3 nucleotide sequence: TGTGCCAGCAGTTTACAGGGCAATCAGCCCCAGCATTTT. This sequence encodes CASSLQGNQPQHF.

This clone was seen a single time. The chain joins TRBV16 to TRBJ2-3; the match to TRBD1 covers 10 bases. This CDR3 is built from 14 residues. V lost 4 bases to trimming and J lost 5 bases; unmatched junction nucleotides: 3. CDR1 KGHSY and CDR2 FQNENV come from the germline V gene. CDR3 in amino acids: CASSPGQGKDTQYF. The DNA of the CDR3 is TGTGCCAGCAGCCCGGGACAGGGGAAAGATACGCAGTATTTT.

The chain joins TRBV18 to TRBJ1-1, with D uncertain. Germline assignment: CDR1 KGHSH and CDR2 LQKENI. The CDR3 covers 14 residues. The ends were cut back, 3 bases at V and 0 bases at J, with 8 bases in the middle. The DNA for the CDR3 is TGTGCCAGCTCACCCCGATCAATGAACACTGAAGCTTTCTTT. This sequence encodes CASSPRSMNTEAFF.

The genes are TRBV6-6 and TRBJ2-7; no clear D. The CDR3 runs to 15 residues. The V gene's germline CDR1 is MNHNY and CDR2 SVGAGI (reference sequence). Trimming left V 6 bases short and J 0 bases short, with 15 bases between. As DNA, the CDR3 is TGTGCCAGCAGACAGACAACAACCAACTCCTACGAGCAGTACTTC. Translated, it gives CASRQTTTNSYEQYF.

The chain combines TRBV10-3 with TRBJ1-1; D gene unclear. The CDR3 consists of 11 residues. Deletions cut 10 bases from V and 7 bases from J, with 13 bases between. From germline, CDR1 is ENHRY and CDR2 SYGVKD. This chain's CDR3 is CATRVVGEAFF. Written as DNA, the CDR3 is TGTGCCACCCGGGTAGTCGGTGAAGCTTTCTTT.

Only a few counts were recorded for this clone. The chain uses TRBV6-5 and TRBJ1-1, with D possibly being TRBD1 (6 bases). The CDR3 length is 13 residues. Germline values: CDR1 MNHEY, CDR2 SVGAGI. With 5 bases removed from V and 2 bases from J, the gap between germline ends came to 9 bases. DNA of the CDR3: TGTGCCAGCAGTCGACAGGCAAACACTGAAGCTTTCTTT. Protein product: CASSRQANTEAFF.

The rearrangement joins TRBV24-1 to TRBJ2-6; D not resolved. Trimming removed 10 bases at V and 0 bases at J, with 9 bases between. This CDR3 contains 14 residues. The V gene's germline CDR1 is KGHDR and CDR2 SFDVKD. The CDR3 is CATGRTSGANVLTF. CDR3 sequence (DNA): TGTGCCACAGGACGGACCTCTGGGGCCAACGTCCTGACTTTC.

As DNA, the CDR3 is TGTGCCAGCAAGAGCGGGGCCTCCTACAATGAGCAGTTCTTC. It yields the protein CASKSGASYNEQFF. The chain joins TRBV6-5 to TRBJ2-1, with 7 nucleotides matching TRBD2. J lost 0 bases, V lost 7 bases, and 3 bases had no gene match. This CDR3 comprises 14 residues. Germline V gene data show CDR1 as MNHEY and CDR2 as SVGAGI.

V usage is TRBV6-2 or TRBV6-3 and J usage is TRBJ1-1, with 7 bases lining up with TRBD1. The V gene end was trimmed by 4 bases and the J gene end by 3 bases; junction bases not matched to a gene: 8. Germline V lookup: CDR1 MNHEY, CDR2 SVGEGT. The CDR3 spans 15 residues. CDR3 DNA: TGTGCCAGCAGTTGGCCTCAGGGGGACCACACTGAAGCTTTCTTT. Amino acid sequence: CASSWPQGDHTEAFF.

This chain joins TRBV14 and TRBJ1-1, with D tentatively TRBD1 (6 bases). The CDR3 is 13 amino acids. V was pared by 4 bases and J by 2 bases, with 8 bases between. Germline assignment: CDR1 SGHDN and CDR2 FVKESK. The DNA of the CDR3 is TGTGCCAGCAGCCGGGACACTAACACTGAAGCTTTCTTT. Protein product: CASSRDTNTEAFF.

CDR3 region: CASSPKRGRQGYEQYF. The CDR3 nucleotides are TGTGCCAGCAGCCCTAAGAGGGGGCGACAGGGCTACGAGCAGTACTTC. The genes are TRBV7-8 and TRBJ2-7, with 7 bases fitting TRBD1. Germline-derived CDR1 and CDR2 are SGHVS and FQNEAQ. The CDR3 is made up of 16 amino acids. V lost 5 bases to trimming and J lost 3 bases; unmatched junction nucleotides: 13.

The DNA of the CDR3 is TGCGCCAGCAGCCAAGATCCGCAGGGCGTCAACACTGAAGCTTTCTTT. Amino acid sequence: CASSQDPQGVNTEAFF. The chain uses TRBV4-3 and TRBJ1-1; the D gene is possibly TRBD1 (5 bases). Trimming removed 0 bases from V and 2 bases from J, with 13 bases in between. The CDR3 runs 16 residues. Germline CDR1 reads LGHNA; CDR2 reads YSLEER.

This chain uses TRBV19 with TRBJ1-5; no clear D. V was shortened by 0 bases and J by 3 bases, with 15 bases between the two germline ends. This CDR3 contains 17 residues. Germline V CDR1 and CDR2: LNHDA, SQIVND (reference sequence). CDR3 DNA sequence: TGTGCCAGTAGTATAGATCTCGGGCAGACCTACAATCAGCCCCAGCATTTT. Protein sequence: CASSIDLGQTYNQPQHF.

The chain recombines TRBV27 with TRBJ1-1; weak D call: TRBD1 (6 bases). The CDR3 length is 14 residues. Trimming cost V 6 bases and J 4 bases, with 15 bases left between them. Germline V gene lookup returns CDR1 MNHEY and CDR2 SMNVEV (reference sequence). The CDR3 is CASSGRGLSTEAFF. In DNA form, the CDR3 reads TGTGCCAGCAGCGGCAGGGGATTGAGCACTGAAGCTTTCTTT.

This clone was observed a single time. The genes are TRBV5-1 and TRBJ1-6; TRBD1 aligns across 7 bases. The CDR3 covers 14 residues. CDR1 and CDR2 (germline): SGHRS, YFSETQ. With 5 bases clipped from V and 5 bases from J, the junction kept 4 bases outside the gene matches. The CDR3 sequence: CASSSRGDNSPLHF. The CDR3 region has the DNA TGCGCCAGCAGTTCCAGGGGGGATAATTCACCCCTCCACTTT.

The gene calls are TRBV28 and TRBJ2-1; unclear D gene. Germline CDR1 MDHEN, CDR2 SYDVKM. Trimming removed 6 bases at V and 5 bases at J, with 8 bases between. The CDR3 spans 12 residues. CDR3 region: CASSRNDNEQFF. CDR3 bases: TGTGCCAGCAGCCGGAACGACAATGAGCAGTTCTTC. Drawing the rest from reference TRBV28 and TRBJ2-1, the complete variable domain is DVKVTQSSRYLVKRTGEKVFLECVQDMDHENMFWYRQDPGLGLRLIYFSYDVKMKEKGDIPEGYSVSREKKERFSLILESASTNQTSMYLCASSRNDNEQFFGPGTRLTVL.

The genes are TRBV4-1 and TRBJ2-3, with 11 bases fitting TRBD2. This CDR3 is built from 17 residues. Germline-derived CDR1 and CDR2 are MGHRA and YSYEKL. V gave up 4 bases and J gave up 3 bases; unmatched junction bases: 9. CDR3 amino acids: CASSRGLAGLLTDTQYF. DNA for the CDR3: TGCGCCAGCAGCCGTGGACTAGCGGGCCTCCTAACAGATACGCAGTATTTT.

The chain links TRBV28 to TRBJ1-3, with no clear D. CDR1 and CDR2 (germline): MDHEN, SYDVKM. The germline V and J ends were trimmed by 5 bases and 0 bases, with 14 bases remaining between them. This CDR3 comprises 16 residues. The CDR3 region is CASSPHGPTSGNTIYF. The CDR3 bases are TGTGCCAGCAGTCCCCACGGGCCAACCTCTGGAAACACCATATATTTT.

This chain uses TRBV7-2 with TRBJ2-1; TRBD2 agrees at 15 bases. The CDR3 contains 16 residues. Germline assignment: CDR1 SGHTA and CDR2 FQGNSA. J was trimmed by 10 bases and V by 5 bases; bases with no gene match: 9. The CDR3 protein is CASSTRTSGGAKEQFF. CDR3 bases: TGTGCCAGCAGCACCCGGACTAGCGGGGGGGCGAAGGAGCAGTTCTTC. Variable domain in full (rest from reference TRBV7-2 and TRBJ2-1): GAGVSQSPSNKVTEKGKDVELRCDPISGHTALYWYRQSLGQGLEFLIYFQGNSAPDKSGLPSDRFSAERTGGSVSTLTIQRTQQEDSAVYLCASSTRTSGGAKEQFFGPGTRLTVL.

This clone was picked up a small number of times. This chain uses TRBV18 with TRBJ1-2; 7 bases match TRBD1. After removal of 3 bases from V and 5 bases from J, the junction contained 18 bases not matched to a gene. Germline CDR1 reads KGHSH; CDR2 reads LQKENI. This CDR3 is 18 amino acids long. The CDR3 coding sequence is TGTGCCAGCTCACCTTCGACCGGGGGTCGACAGGGCTCTTATGGCTACACCTTC. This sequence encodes CASSPSTGGRQGSYGYTF.

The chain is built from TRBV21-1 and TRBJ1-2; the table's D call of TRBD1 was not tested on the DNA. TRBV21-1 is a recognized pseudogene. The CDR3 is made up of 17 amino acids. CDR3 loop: CASSIRLGQGADYGYTF. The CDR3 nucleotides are TGTGCCAGCAGCATAAGGCTGGGACAGGGGGCGGACTATGGCTACACCTTC.

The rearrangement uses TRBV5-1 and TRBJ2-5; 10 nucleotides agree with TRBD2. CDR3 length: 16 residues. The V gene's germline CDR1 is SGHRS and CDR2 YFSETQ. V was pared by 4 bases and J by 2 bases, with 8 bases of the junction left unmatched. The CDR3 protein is CASSLSRLAGQETQYF. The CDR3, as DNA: TGCGCCAGCAGCCTATCCAGACTAGCGGGTCAAGAGACCCAGTACTTC.

CDR3 bases: TGTGCCAGCAGCCCCCCCGGGGCTGATGAGCAGTTCTTC. This gives the protein CASSPPGADEQFF. The chain links TRBV11-3 to TRBJ2-1, with D possibly being TRBD1 or TRBD2 (5 bases each). Germline V gene lookup returns CDR1 SGHNT and CDR2 YENEEA. V dropped 5 bases and J dropped 8 bases, with 13 bases sitting between them. The CDR3 is 13 residues long.

CDR3 sequence: CASSQDSRGPYNEQFF. DNA for the CDR3: TGCGCCAGCAGCCAAGATAGCAGGGGGCCCTACAATGAGCAGTTCTTC. This chain uses TRBV4-3 with TRBJ2-1; the match to TRBD1 covers 8 bases. The CDR3 sequence is 16 residues long. From germline, CDR1 is LGHNA and CDR2 YSLEER. The ends lost 0 bases at V and 2 bases at J; junction bases unmatched: 3.